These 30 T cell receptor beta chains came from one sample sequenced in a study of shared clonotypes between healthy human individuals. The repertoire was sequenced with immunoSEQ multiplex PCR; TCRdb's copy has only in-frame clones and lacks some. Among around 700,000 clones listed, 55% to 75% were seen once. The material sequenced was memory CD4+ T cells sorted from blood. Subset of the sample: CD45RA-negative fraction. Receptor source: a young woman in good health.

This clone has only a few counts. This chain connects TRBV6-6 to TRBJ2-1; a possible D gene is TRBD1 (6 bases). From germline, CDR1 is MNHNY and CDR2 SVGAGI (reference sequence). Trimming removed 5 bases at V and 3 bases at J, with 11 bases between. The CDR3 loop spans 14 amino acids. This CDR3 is CASSRGSGYNEQFF. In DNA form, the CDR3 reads TGTGCCAGCAGTAGGGGGTCGGGCTACAATGAGCAGTTCTTC.

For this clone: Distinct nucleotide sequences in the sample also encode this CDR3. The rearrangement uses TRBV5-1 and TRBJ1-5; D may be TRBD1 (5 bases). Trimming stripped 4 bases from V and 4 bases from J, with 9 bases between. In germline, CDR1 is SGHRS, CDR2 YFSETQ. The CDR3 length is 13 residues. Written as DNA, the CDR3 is TGCGCCAGCAGCCCCCAGGGAAATCAGCCCCAGCATTTT. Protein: CASSPQGNQPQHF.

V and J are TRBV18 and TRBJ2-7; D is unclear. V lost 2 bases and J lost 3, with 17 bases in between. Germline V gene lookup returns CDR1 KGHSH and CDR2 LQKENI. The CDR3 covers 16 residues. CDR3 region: CASSPIFVGRDYEQYF. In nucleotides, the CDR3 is TGTGCCAGCTCACCAATCTTTGTCGGGCGAGACTACGAGCAGTACTTC. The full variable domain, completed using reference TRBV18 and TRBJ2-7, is NAGVMQNPRHLVRRRGQEARLRCSPMKGHSHVYWYRQLPEEGLKFMVYLQKENIIDESGMPKERFSAEFPKEGPSILRIQQVVRGDSAAYFCASSPIFVGRDYEQYFGPGTRLTVT.

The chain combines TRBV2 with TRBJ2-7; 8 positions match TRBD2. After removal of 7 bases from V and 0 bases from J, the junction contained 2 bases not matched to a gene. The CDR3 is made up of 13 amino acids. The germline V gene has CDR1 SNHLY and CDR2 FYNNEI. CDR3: CASTAGGSYEQYF. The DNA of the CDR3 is TGTGCCAGCACGGCGGGAGGCTCCTACGAGCAGTACTTC.

The CDR3 is CASQSGGVTEAFF. The CDR3 nucleotides read TGTGCCAGCCAATCAGGGGGCGTTACTGAAGCTTTCTTT. The chain couples TRBV28 to TRBJ1-1; 8 nucleotides agree with TRBD1. The J segment lost 5 bases and the V segment lost 8 bases, leaving 7 bases of the junction unmatched. CDR1 and CDR2 from the germline V gene are MDHEN and SYDVKM. This CDR3 comprises 13 residues.

The CDR3 region is CASSPWTASNYGYTF. Here the CDR3 DNA reads TGCGCCAGCAGCCCGTGGACAGCAAGTAACTATGGCTACACCTTC. This chain links TRBV4-1 with TRBJ1-2, with D perhaps matching TRBD1 (6 bases). The germline V and J ends were trimmed by 4 bases and 1 base, with 13 bases remaining between them. The CDR3 runs to 15 residues. Germline CDR1 reads MGHRA; CDR2 reads YSYEKL.

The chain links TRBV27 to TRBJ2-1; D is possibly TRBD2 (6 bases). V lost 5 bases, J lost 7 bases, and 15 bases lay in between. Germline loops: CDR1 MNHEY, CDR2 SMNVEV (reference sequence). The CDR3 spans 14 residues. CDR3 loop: CASSIRDSWNEQFF. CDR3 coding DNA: TGTGCCAGCAGTATACGGGACTCCTGGAATGAGCAGTTCTTC.

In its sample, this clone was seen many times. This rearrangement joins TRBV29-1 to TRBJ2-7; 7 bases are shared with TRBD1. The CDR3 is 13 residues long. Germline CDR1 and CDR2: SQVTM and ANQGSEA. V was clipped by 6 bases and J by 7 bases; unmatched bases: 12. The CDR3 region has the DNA TGCAGCGTCGTCGACAGGGATGCTCAAGAGCAGTACTTC. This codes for CSVVDRDAQEQYF.

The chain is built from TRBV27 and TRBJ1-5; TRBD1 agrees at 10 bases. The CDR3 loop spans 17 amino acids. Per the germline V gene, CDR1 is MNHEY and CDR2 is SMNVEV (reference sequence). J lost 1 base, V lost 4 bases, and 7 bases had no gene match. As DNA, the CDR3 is TGTGCCAGCAGTTCAGGACAGGGGGGATGGAGCAATCAGCCCCAGCATTTT. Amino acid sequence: CASSSGQGGWSNQPQHF.

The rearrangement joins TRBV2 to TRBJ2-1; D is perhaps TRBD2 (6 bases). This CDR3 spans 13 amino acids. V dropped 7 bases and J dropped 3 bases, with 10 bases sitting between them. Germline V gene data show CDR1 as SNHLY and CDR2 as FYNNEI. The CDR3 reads CASTSGLYNEQFF. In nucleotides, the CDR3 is TGTGCCAGCACAAGCGGGCTCTACAATGAGCAGTTCTTC.

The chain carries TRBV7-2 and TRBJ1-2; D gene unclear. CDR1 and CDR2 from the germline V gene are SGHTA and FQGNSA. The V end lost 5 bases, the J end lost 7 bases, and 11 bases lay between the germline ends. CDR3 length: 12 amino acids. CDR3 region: CASSRIGSGYTF. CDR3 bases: TGTGCCAGCAGCCGAATTGGGTCTGGCTACACCTTC.

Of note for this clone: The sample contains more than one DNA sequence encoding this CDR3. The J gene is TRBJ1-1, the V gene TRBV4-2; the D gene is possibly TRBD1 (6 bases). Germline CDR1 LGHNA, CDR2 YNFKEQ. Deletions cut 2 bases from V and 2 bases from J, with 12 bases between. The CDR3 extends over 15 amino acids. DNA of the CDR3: TGTGCCAGCAGCCAACCCGGACAGCGTAACACTGAAGCTTTCTTT. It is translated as CASSQPGQRNTEAFF.

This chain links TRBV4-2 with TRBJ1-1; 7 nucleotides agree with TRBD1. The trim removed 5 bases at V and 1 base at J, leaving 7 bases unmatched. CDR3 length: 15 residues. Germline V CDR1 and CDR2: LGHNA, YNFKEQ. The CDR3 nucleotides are TGTGCCAGCAGCTACGGACAGGAACAGAACACTGAAGCTTTCTTT. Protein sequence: CASSYGQEQNTEAFF.

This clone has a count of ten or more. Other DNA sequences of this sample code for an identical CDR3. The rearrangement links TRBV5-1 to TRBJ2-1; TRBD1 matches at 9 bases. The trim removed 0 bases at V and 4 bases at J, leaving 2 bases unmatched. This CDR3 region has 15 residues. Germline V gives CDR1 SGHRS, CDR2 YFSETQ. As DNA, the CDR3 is TGCGCCAGCAGCTTGGGGGACAGGGATTACAATGAGCAGTTCTTC. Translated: CASSLGDRDYNEQFF.

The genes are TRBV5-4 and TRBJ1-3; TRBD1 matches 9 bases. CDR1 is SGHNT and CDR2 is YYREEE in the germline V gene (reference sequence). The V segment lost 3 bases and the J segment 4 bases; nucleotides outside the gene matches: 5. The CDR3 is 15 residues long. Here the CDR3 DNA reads TGTGCCAGCAGCTCACAGGGGGCGGCGGGAAACACCATATATTTT. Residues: CASSSQGAAGNTIYF.

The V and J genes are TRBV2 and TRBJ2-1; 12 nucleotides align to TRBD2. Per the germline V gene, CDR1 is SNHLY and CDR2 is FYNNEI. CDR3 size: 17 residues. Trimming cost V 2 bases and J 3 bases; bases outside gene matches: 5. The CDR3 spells CASSERLAGGFYNEQFF. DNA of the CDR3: TGTGCCAGCAGTGAACGGCTAGCGGGAGGGTTCTACAATGAGCAGTTCTTC.

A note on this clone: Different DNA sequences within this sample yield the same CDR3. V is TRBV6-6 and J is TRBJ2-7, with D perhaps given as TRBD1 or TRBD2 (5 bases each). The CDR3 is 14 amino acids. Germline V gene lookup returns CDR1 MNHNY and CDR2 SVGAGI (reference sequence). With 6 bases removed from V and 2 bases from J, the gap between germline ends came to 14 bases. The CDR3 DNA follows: TGTGCCAGCAGCTCCGGGACGGTGACCTACGAGCAGTACTTC. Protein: CASSSGTVTYEQYF.

The CDR3 reads CASSVNPGETEAFF. The CDR3 DNA reads as TGTGCCAGCAGCGTAAATCCGGGAGAGACTGAAGCTTTCTTT. The gene calls are TRBV9 and TRBJ1-1; no reliable D call. Trimming cost V 1 base and J 5 bases, with 12 bases left between them. Germline-derived CDR1 and CDR2 are SGDLS and YYNGEE. This CDR3 spans 14 amino acids.

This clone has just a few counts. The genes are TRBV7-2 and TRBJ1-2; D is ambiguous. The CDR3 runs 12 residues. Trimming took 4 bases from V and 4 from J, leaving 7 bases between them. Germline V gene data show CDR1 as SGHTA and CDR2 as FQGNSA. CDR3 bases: TGTGCCAGCAGCTCAAGAAGCTATGGCTACACCTTC. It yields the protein CASSSRSYGYTF.

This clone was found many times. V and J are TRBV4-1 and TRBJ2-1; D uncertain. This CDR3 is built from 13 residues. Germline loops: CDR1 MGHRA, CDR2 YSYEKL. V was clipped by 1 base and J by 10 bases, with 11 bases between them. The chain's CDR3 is CASSQGISVEQFF. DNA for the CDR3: TGCGCCAGCAGCCAAGGGATCAGCGTGGAGCAGTTCTTC.

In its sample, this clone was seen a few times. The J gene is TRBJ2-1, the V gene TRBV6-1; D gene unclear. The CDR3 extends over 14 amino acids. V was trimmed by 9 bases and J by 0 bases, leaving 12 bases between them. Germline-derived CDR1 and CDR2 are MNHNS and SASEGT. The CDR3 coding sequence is TGTGCCAGTACTCCTTCGGGCTCCTACAATGAGCAGTTCTTC. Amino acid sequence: CASTPSGSYNEQFF.

CDR3 loop: CASSLRGGFADTQYF. Written as DNA, the CDR3 is TGTGCCAGCAGCTTACGTGGCGGATTCGCAGATACGCAGTATTTT. The V gene is TRBV7-3, the J gene TRBJ2-3; D is undetermined. The CDR3 is 15 amino acids. V lost 2 bases and J lost 4, with 13 bases in between. The germline gives CDR1 SGHTA, CDR2 FQGTGA.

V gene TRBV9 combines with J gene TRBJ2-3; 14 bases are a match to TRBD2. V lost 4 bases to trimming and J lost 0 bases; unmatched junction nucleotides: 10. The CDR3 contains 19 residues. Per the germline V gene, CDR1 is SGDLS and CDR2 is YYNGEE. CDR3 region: CASSSSGTSGSWSTDTQYF. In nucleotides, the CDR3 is TGTGCCAGCAGCTCCTCCGGGACTAGCGGGAGTTGGAGCACAGATACGCAGTATTTT.

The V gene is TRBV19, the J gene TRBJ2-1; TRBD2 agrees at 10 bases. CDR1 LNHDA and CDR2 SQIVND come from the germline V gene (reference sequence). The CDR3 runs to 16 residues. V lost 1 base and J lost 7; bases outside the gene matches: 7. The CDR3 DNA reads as TGTGCCAGTAGTATAGTCGGGCTAGCGGGAGAAAATGAGCAGTTCTTC. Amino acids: CASSIVGLAGENEQFF.

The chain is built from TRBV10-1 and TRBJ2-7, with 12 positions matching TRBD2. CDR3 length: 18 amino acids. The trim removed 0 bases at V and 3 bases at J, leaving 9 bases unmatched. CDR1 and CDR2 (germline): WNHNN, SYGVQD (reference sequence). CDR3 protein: CASSESLAGGPLDYEQYF. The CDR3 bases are TGCGCCAGCAGTGAGTCGCTAGCGGGAGGGCCATTGGACTACGAGCAGTACTTC.

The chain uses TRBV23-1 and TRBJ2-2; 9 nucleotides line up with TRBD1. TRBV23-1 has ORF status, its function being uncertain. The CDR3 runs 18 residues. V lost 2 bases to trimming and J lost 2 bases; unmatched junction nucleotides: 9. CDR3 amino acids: CASSQADRGRQNTGELFF. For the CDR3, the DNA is TGCGCCAGCAGTCAAGCGGACAGGGGCCGACAAAACACCGGGGAGCTGTTTTTT.

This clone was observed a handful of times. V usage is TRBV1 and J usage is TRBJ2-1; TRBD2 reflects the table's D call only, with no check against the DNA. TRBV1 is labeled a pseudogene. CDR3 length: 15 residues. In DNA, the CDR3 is TGCACCAGCAGCCATAGAAGGCGGTCCTACAATGAGCAGTTCTTC. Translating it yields CTSSHRRRSYNEQFF.

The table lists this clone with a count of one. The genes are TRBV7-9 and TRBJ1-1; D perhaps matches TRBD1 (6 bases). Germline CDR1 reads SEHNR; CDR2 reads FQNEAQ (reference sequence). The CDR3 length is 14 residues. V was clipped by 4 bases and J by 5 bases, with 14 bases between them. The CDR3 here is CASSSSTGYTEAFF. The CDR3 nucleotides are TGTGCCAGCAGCTCTTCAACAGGGTATACTGAAGCTTTCTTT.

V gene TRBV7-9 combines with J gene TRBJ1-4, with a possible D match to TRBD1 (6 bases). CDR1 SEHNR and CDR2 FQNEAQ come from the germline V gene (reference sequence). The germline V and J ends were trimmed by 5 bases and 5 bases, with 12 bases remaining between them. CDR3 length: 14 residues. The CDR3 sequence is CASSQQGMNEKLFF. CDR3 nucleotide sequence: TGTGCCAGCAGCCAACAGGGTATGAATGAAAAACTGTTTTTT.

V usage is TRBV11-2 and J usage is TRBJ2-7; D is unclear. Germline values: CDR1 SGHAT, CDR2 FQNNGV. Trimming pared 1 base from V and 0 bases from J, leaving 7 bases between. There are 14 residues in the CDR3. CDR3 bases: TGTGCCAGCAGCTTAGTTCCGAACTCCTACGAGCAGTACTTC. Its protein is CASSLVPNSYEQYF.